Following are 15 T cell receptor beta chains from one sample sequenced in a study of cytomegalovirus exposure and HLA in healthy donors. Use of 60 Vbeta and 13 Jbeta primers characterized the PCR. Using immunoSEQ multiplex PCR, the repertoire was profiled, and TCRdb retains in-frame clones only, with some absent. Its clone listing holds more than 40,000 clones. The sequenced material came from PBMCs. All receptors derive from a female donor in good health and CMV-seronegative.

This rearrangement joins TRBV6-5 to TRBJ1-2, with D unresolved. The germline V gene has CDR1 MNHEY and CDR2 SVGAGI. V was clipped by 1 base and J by 4 bases, with 13 bases between them. The CDR3 extends over 15 amino acids. The CDR3 bases are TGTGCCAGCAGTTACTTCTTGACTCATACCTATGGCTACACCTTC. Its translation: CASSYFLTHTYGYTF.

The chain is built from TRBV13 and TRBJ2-5, with D maybe TRBD1 (5 bases). The CDR3 totals 13 residues. V lost 2 bases and J lost 4, with 8 bases in between. Germline CDR1 PRHDT, CDR2 FYEKMQ (reference sequence). The CDR3 sequence: CASSLWTRETQYF. CDR3 in DNA: TGTGCCAGCAGCTTATGGACAAGAGAGACCCAGTACTTC.

The CDR3 nucleotides are TGCGCCAGCAGCGAACCAGGGGGCAGTGGTTACGAGCAGTACTTC. It encodes CASSEPGGSGYEQYF. The V gene is TRBV5-1, the J gene TRBJ2-7; 8 nucleotides align to TRBD1. The germline CDR1 and CDR2 sequences are SGHRS and YFSETQ. The CDR3 contains 15 residues. J was trimmed by 4 bases and V by 4 bases; bases with no gene match: 10.

With regard to this clone: The junction departs from the called germline gene at one end, perhaps through a read error. The chain joins TRBV2 to TRBJ2-1; D remains unclear. Germline lookup yields CDR1 SNHLY and CDR2 FYNNEI. CDR3 size: 15 residues. This CDR3 reads CASSEGFSSDNEQFF. Written as DNA, the CDR3 is TGTGCCAGCAGTGAAGGATTTAGCTCCGACAATGAGCAGTTCTTC.

This chain connects TRBV18 to TRBJ2-7; TRBD2 might be the D (6 bases). This CDR3 region has 14 residues. The germline V gene encodes CDR1 KGHSH and CDR2 LQKENI. The germline V and J ends were trimmed by 2 bases and 2 bases, with 10 bases remaining between them. CDR3 sequence (DNA): TGTGCCAGCTCACCAACCGGGGGACCCTACGAGCAGTACTTC. Translation gives CASSPTGGPYEQYF.

V and J are TRBV2 and TRBJ1-5; D ambiguous. Trimming took off 8 bases at V and 3 bases at J, with 8 bases between the two ends. Germline V gives CDR1 SNHLY, CDR2 FYNNEI. The CDR3 runs to 12 residues. Here the CDR3 DNA reads TGTGCCAGCGCGCGGGACAATCAGCCCCAGCATTTT. Amino acids: CASARDNQPQHF.

The chain employs TRBV30 and TRBJ1-5; 7 bases are shared with TRBD1. The germline CDR1 and CDR2 sequences are GTSNPN and SVGIG (reference sequence). This CDR3 is 16 amino acids long. Unmatched junction bases numbered 15, after V lost 2 bases and J lost 8 bases. The CDR3 sequence: CAWSRGRQGGGKPQHF. The CDR3 nucleotides read TGTGCCTGGAGTAGAGGAAGACAGGGAGGCGGTAAGCCCCAGCATTTT.

The chain couples TRBV30 to TRBJ2-1, with TRBD2 identical over 10 bases. V was pared by 4 bases and J by 4 bases, with 4 bases of the junction left unmatched. The CDR3 runs to 14 residues. The germline CDR1 and CDR2 sequences are GTSNPN and SVGIG (reference sequence). CDR3 nucleotide sequence: TGTGCCTGGAACCGACTAGCGGGTTACAATGAGCAGTTCTTC. Amino acid sequence: CAWNRLAGYNEQFF.

Concerning this clone itself: The junction does not match germline at one end; this may be a read error. This chain joins TRBV4-1 and TRBJ2-3, with TRBD2 matching 11 bases. The length of the CDR3 is 15 residues. Germline-derived CDR1 and CDR2 are MGHRA and YSYEKL. The DNA for the CDR3 is TGCGCCACTTCGTTACTAGCGGGAGAAGTGGATACGCGGTATTTT. It yields the protein CATSLLAGEVDTRYF.

The rearrangement joins TRBV30 to TRBJ2-7; tentative D call: TRBD1 (5 bases). This CDR3 is built from 12 residues. Trimming left V 5 bases short and J 6 bases short, with 14 bases between. Germline assignment: CDR1 GTSNPN and CDR2 SVGIG (reference sequence). The CDR3 loop reads CAWSLLGVEQYF. The CDR3 DNA sequence: TGTGCCTGGTCTCTCCTAGGGGTCGAGCAGTACTTC.

This chain uses TRBV6-6 with TRBJ1-2; TRBD1 matches at 8 bases. The junction had 9 bases not matched to a gene; V was cut back by 6 bases and J by 3 bases. The CDR3 covers 15 residues. Germline lookup yields CDR1 MNHNY and CDR2 SVGAGI (reference sequence). This chain's CDR3 is CASRGTGTGDYGYTF. The CDR3 nucleotides are TGTGCCAGCAGGGGCACCGGGACAGGAGACTATGGCTACACCTTC.

The chain carries TRBV25-1 and TRBJ2-7, with 8 bases matching TRBD1. The ends lost 6 bases at V and 2 bases at J; junction bases unmatched: 9. This CDR3 is 15 amino acids long. The germline gives CDR1 MGHDK, CDR2 SYGVNS. The CDR3 is CASRSGTGPTYEQYF. Written as DNA, the CDR3 is TGTGCCAGCAGAAGTGGGACAGGTCCCACCTACGAGCAGTACTTC.

The chain carries TRBV13 and TRBJ2-7; 7 bases align to TRBD2. This CDR3 has 14 residues. The germline V gene encodes CDR1 PRHDT and CDR2 FYEKMQ (reference sequence). V gave up 2 bases and J gave up 5 bases; unmatched junction bases: 6. CDR3 in amino acids: CASSLRGREHEQYF. Written as DNA, the CDR3 is TGTGCCAGCAGCTTACGAGGGAGGGAACACGAGCAGTACTTC.

The chain recombines TRBV6-1 with TRBJ2-5; 11 bases align to TRBD1. Germline V gene data show CDR1 as MNHNS and CDR2 as SASEGT. This CDR3 region has 14 residues. With V trimmed by 6 bases and J by 3 bases, 3 bases remained unmatched. CDR3 in amino acids: CASRGQGGKETQYF. The CDR3 DNA follows: TGTGCCAGCAGGGGACAGGGGGGTAAAGAGACCCAGTACTTC.

CDR3 DNA sequence: TGCGCCAGCAGCTGGGTGGGCCCCTTACGCGATGAGCAGTTCTTC. Amino acid sequence: CASSWVGPLRDEQFF. The chain carries TRBV4-1 and TRBJ2-1; D is unresolved. In germline, CDR1 is MGHRA, CDR2 YSYEKL. CDR3 length: 15 residues. Trimming shortened V by 5 bases and J by 8 bases, and 19 bases separated the two germline ends.